These T cell receptor beta chains were read from a single sample in a study of blood T cell repertoires in COVID-19. TCRdb keeps only in-frame clones here, not all; method: immunoSEQ multiplex PCR. The data show approximately 500,000 clones, roughly 89% seen once. What was sequenced was peripheral blood. These TCRs come from a man younger than 35 with COVID-19, enrolled during active disease. CDR3s include the opening cysteine and the closing phenylalanine or tryptophan. A D gene is named only where the DNA matches it firmly. Clone size is given for some rows only: seen once, a few or many times, or a class if the clone is expanded.

d_gene	v_gene	j_gene	len	abundance	CDR3nt	CDR3aa
TRBD2	TRBV6-5	TRBJ2-1	16	NA	TGTGCCAGCAGTTTGACCAGCGGGGGGGCCCGGAATGAGCAGTTCTTC	CASSLTSGGARNEQFF
NA	TRBV20-1	TRBJ2-1	11	NA	TGCAGTGCTAGCGGGATCAATGAGCAGTTCTTC	CSASGINEQFF
TRBD1	TRBV7-8	TRBJ2-2	16	NA	TGTGCCAGCAGCCCGAGGACAGGGTTAAGCACCGGGGAGCTGTTTTTT	CASSPRTGLSTGELFF
TRBD2	TRBV6-5	TRBJ2-1	15	NA	TGTGCCAGCAGCAAGCTAGCGGGAGGGATGAATGAGCAGTTCTTC	CASSKLAGGMNEQFF
TRBD1	TRBV5-6	TRBJ2-7	13	few	TGTGCCAGCAGATCTACAGGGGACTACGAGCAGTACTTC	CASRSTGDYEQYF
NA	TRBV7-8	TRBJ1-5	14	NA	TGTGCCAGCAGCCCTGGACAACGCAATCAGCCCCAGCATTTT	CASSPGQRNQPQHF
NA	TRBV11-3	TRBJ2-7	14	NA	TGTGCCAGCAGCTCCGGCGGGGCGACCTACGAGCAGTACTTC	CASSSGGATYEQYF
TRBD1	TRBV11-3	TRBJ2-1	13	few	TGTGCCAGCAGCTTAGAACAGGGGAGTGAGCAGTTCTTC	CASSLEQGSEQFF
NA	TRBV18	TRBJ1-1	14	once	TGTGCCAGCTCACCCCGGGAGGCGCACCCCAAAGCTTTCTTT	CASSPREAHPKAFF
NA	TRBV7-2	TRBJ2-1	16	NA	TGTGCCAGCAGGTCCCCCGGCGGAGGGGGCTGGGATGAGCAGTTCTTC	CASRSPGGGGWDEQFF
NA	TRBV27	TRBJ2-3	13	NA	TGTGCCAGCAGTTTGACAGAAGGGGATACGCAGTATTTT	CASSLTEGDTQYF
NA	TRBV9	TRBJ2-2	18	NA	TGTGCCAGCAGCCCCCGCCGGGGGACGCTTCCGAACACCGGGGAGCTGTTTTTT	CASSPRRGTLPNTGELFF
NA	TRBV21-1	TRBJ2-5	13	NA	TGTGCCAGCCGGGTAGGGGCTGAAGAGACCCAGTACTTC	CASRVGAEETQYF
NA	TRBV18	TRBJ1-1	14	NA	TGTGCCAGCTCACCAGCGGGAAGGAACACTGAAGCTTTCTTT	CASSPAGRNTEAFF
TRBD2	TRBV28	TRBJ2-7	13	NA	TGTGCCAGCAGTTTGACTAGCGACTACGAGCAGTACTTC	CASSLTSDYEQYF
NA	TRBV7-9	TRBJ2-2	12	NA	TGTGCCAGCAGCTTAACGGTCGGGGAGCTGTTTTTT	CASSLTVGELFF
TRBD2	TRBV29-1	TRBJ2-3	14	NA	TGCAGCGTTGGGGTAGCGGGACACACAGATACGCAGTATTTT	CSVGVAGHTDTQYF
NA	TRBV7-9	TRBJ2-7	15	NA	TGTGCCAGCAGCTCCCTAGAAACAGGTTTCCACGAGCAGTACTTC	CASSSLETGFHEQYF
TRBD1	TRBV7-9	TRBJ1-1	14	once	TGTGCCAGCAGCCGGGGACAGGGAAACACTGAAGCTTTCTTT	CASSRGQGNTEAFF
TRBD1	TRBV5-1	TRBJ1-2	13	NA	TGCGCCAGCAGCGCGGACAGGGACTATGGCTACACCTTC	CASSADRDYGYTF
TRBD2	TRBV19	TRBJ2-7	15	NA	TGTGCCAGTAGTATATACGGGGGGGGCCCCAACGAGCAGTACTTC	CASSIYGGGPNEQYF
TRBD2	TRBV19	TRBJ2-1	14	NA	TGTGCCAGTAGTCCTAGCGGGGGGGTCGGTGAGCAGTTCTTC	CASSPSGGVGEQFF
NA	TRBV7-2	TRBJ2-5	11	once	TGTGCCGTGACTAGTCTTGTGACCCAGTACTTC	CAVTSLVTQYF
NA	TRBV5-6	TRBJ2-7	12	NA	TGTGCCAGCAGCTTTGCAGCCTACGAGCAGTACTTC	CASSFAAYEQYF
TRBD1	TRBV5-5	TRBJ2-7	15	NA	TGTGCCAGCAGCTTGGAAGGACAGGGAGCCTACGAGCAGTACTTC	CASSLEGQGAYEQYF
NA	TRBV6-6	TRBJ1-2	14	few	TGTGCCAGCAGTGCGACTAGGGAGGACTATGGCTACACCTTC	CASSATREDYGYTF
TRBD1	TRBV7-9	TRBJ1-1	14	few	TGTGCCAGCAGGACGGACAGGCGGAACACTGAAGCTTTCTTT	CASRTDRRNTEAFF
NA	TRBV6-5	TRBJ2-7	14	NA	TGTGCCAGCAGACGACTTACTGTTTCCTACGAGCAGTACTTC	CASRRLTVSYEQYF
NA	TRBV19	TRBJ2-3	17	NA	TGTGCCAGTAGCATAAGGGGCAGGGTTGGTAGCACAGATACGCAGTATTTT	CASSIRGRVGSTDTQYF
NA	TRBV15	TRBJ2-2	16	NA	TGTGCCACCAGCAGAGATCTGGCTAGTGTGGACGGGGAGCTGTTTTTT	CATSRDLASVDGELFF
TRBD2	TRBV7-3	TRBJ2-1	16	once	TGTGCCAGCAGCTTAATAGCGGGAGTCACCTACAATGAGCAGTTCTTC	CASSLIAGVTYNEQFF
NA	TRBV2	TRBJ2-5	12	NA	TGTGCCAGCCGGGGGGCTCAAGAGACCCAGTACTTC	CASRGAQETQYF
TRBD1	TRBV19	TRBJ1-5	17	NA	TGTGCCAGTAGTAAAACAGGGGCGGAGAATAGCAATCAGCCCCAGCATTTT	CASSKTGAENSNQPQHF
TRBD1	TRBV3-1/TRBV3-2	TRBJ2-7	18	NA	TGTGCCAGCAGCCACCCAACCACCGGGACAGCCCCTCCCTACGAGCAGTACTTC	CASSHPTTGTAPPYEQYF
TRBD2	TRBV2	TRBJ2-3	14	NA	TGTGCCAGCAGTGCTAGCGGGGGGACAGATACGCAGTATTTT	CASSASGGTDTQYF
TRBD2	TRBV30	TRBJ2-4	16	NA	TGTGCCTGGAGTTCCGCGGGAGGACTAGCCAAAAACATTCAGTACTTC	CAWSSAGGLAKNIQYF
TRBD1	TRBV2	TRBJ2-7	14	NA	TGTGCCAGCAGTACTCCGGGACAGGGCTACGAGCAGTACTTC	CASSTPGQGYEQYF
NA	TRBV15	TRBJ1-1	15	NA	TGTGCCACCAGCAGAGATTCGGAGGGGCCCTGGACCGCTTTCTTT	CATSRDSEGPWTAFF
NA	TRBV18	TRBJ2-7	14	NA	TGTGCCAGCTCACCTTCGGGTACGAGCTACGAGCAGTACTTC	CASSPSGTSYEQYF
TRBD1	TRBV7-9	TRBJ2-7	14	few	TGTGCCAGCAGCTTCGGGACAGGGGGCTACGAGCAGTACTTC	CASSFGTGGYEQYF
TRBD1	TRBV6-5	TRBJ2-5	14	NA	TGTGCCAGCAGTTACTCAGGGGGCGTTAAGACCCAGTACTTC	CASSYSGGVKTQYF
TRBD2	TRBV5-8	TRBJ2-3	15	NA	TGTGCCAGCAGTAAGGGACTAGATAACACAGATACGCAGTATTTT	CASSKGLDNTDTQYF
TRBD1	TRBV18	TRBJ2-3	13	NA	TGTGCCAGCTCACCGGACAGGGAGAATACGCAGTATTTT	CASSPDRENTQYF
NA	TRBV7-9	TRBJ2-3	16	NA	TGTGCCAGCAGCCTACTGACAGTAACTAGCACAGATACGCAGTATTTT	CASSLLTVTSTDTQYF
TRBD2	TRBV28	TRBJ2-3	14	NA	TGTGCCAGCAGCGCACCGACTAGCGCAGATACGCAGTATTTT	CASSAPTSADTQYF
NA	TRBV27	TRBJ2-7	14	NA	TGTGCCAGCAGTTTCGGACACCTCCCCGGGGAGCAGTACTTC	CASSFGHLPGEQYF
NA	TRBV10-2	TRBJ2-1	15	NA	TGCGCCAGCAGTGATGTGGGGGCTTCCTACAATGAGCAGTTCTTC	CASSDVGASYNEQFF
TRBD1	TRBV6-5	TRBJ1-4	16	NA	TGTGCCAGCAGTTACGGACAGGGGGCGGACGATGAAAAACTGTTTTTT	CASSYGQGADDEKLFF
TRBD1	TRBV29-1	TRBJ1-1	15	NA	TGCAGCGTTTCCGGGACAGGGGGCCTTAACACTGAAGCTTTCTTT	CSVSGTGGLNTEAFF